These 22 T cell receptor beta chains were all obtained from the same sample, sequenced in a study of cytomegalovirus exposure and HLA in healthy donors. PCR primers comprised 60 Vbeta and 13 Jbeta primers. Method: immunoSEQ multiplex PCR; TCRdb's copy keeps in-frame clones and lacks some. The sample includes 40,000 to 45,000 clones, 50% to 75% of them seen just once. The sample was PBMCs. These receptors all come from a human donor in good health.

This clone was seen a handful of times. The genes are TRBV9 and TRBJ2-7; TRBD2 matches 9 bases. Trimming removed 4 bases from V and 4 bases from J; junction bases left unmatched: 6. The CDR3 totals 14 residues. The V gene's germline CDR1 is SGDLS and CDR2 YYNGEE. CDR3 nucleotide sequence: TGTGCCAGCAGCCCCCGACTAGCGGCTTACGAGCAGTACTTC. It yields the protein CASSPRLAAYEQYF.

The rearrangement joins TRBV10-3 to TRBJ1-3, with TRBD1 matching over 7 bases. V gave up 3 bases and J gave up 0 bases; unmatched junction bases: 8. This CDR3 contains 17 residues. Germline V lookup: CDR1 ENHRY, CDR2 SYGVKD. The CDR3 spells CAISDSPGQSSGNTIYF. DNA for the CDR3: TGTGCCATCAGTGATTCCCCGGGACAGTCCTCTGGAAACACCATATATTTT.

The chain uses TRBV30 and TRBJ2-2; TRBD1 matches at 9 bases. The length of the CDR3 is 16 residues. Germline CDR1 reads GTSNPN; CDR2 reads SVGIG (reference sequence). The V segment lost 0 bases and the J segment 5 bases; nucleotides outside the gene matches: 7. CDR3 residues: CAWSVPMTGGTGELFF. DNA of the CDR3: TGTGCCTGGAGTGTACCGATGACAGGGGGGACCGGGGAGCTGTTTTTT.

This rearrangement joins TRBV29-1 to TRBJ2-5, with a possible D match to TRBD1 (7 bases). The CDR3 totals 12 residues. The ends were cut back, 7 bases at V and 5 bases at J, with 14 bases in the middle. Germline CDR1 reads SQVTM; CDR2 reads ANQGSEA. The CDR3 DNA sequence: TGCAGCGCACAGGGGACTCTCGAGACCCAGTACTTC. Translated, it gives CSAQGTLETQYF.

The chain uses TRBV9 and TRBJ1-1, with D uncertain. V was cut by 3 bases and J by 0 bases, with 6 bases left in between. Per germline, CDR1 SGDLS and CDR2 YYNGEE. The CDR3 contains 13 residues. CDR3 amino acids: CASSEQLNTEAFF. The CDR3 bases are TGTGCCAGCAGCGAACAGTTGAACACTGAAGCTTTCTTT.

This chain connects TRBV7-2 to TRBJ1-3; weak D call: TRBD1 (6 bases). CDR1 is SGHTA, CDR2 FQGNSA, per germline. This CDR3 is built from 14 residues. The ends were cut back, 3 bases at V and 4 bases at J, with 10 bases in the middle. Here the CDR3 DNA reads TGTGCCAGCAGCTTGGGGACATCCGGAAACACCATATATTTT. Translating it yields CASSLGTSGNTIYF. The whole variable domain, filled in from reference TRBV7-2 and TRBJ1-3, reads GAGVSQSPSNKVTEKGKDVELRCDPISGHTALYWYRQSLGQGLEFLIYFQGNSAPDKSGLPSDRFSAERTGGSVSTLTIQRTQQEDSAVYLCASSLGTSGNTIYFGEGSWLTVV.

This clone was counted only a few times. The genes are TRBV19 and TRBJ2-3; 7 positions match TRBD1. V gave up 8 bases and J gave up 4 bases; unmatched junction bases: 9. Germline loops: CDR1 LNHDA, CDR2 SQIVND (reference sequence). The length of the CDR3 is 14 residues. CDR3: CASDRGQGADTQYF. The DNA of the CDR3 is TGTGCCAGTGACCGTGGGCAGGGGGCAGATACGCAGTATTTT.

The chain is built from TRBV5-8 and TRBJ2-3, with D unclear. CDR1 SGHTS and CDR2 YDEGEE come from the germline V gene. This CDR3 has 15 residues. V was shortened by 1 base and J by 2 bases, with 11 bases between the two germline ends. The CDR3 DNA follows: TGTGCCAGCAGCTTGATAGCAGCTTCCACAGATACGCAGTATTTT. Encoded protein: CASSLIAASTDTQYF.

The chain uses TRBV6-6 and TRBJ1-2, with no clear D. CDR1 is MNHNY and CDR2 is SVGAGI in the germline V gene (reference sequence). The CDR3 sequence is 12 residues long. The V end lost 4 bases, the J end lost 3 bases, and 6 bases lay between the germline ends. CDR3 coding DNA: TGTGCCAGCAGTTTGATAGACTATGGCTACACCTTC. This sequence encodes CASSLIDYGYTF.

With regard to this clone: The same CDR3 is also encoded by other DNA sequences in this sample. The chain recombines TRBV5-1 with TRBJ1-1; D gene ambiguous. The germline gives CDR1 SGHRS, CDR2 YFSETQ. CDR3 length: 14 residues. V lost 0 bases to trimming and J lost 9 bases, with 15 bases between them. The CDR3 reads CASSLEAETLKAFF. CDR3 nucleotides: TGCGCCAGCAGCTTGGAAGCGGAAACACTGAAAGCTTTCTTT. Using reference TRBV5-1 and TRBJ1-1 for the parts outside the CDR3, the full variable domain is KAGVTQTPRYLIKTRGQQVTLSCSPISGHRSVSWYQQTPGQGLQFLFEYFSETQRNKGNFPGRFSGRQFSNSRSEMNVSTLELGDSALYLCASSLEAETLKAFFGQGTRLTVV.

The CDR3 DNA follows: TGTGCCAGTGAGGACAGTAGCAATCAGCCCCAGCATTTT. It encodes CASEDSSNQPQHF. The gene calls are TRBV2 and TRBJ1-5, with D possibly being TRBD1 (6 bases). With 9 bases removed from V and 0 bases from J, the gap between germline ends came to 9 bases. The CDR3 has 13 residues. Germline values: CDR1 SNHLY, CDR2 FYNNEI.

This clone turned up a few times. CDR3 in DNA: TGCGCCAGCAGCCAGATAATCGACAGGGGAGACGGGGAGCTGTTTTTT. Translating gives CASSQIIDRGDGELFF. The chain combines TRBV4-1 with TRBJ2-2, with TRBD1 identical over 8 bases. Germline loops: CDR1 MGHRA, CDR2 YSYEKL. The CDR3 runs to 16 residues. The junction had 10 bases not matched to a gene; V was cut back by 3 bases and J by 7 bases.

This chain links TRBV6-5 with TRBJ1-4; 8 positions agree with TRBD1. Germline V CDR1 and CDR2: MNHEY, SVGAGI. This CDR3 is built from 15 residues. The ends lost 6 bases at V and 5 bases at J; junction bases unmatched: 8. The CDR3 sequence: CASRPRQGKNEKLFF. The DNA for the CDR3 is TGTGCCAGCAGGCCAAGACAGGGGAAGAATGAAAAACTGTTTTTT.

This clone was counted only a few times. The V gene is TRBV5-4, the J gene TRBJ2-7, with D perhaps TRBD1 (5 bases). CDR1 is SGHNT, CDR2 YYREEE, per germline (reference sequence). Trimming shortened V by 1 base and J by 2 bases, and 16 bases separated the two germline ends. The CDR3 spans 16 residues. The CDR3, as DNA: TGTGCCAGCAGCTTGTCAGGTGGGGTGGGGCCCTACGAGCAGTACTTC. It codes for CASSLSGGVGPYEQYF.

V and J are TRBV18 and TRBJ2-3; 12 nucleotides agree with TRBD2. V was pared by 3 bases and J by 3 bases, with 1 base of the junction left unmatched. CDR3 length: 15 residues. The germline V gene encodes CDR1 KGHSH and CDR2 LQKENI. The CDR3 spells CASSPTSGGTDTQYF. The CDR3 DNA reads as TGTGCCAGCTCACCGACTAGCGGGGGAACAGATACGCAGTATTTT.

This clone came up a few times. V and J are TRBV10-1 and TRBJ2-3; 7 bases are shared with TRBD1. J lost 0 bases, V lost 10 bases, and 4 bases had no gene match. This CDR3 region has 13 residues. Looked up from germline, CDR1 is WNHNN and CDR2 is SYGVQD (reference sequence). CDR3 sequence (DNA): TGCGCCACTCAACAGGGGAGCACAGATACGCAGTATTTT. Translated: CATQQGSTDTQYF.

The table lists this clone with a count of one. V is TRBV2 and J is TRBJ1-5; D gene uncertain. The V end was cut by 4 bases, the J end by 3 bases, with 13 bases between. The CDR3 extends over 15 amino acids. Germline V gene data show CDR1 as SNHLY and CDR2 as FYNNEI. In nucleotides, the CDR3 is TGTGCCAGCAGTGGGATGCGGCAGTACAATCAGCCCCAGCATTTT. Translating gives CASSGMRQYNQPQHF.

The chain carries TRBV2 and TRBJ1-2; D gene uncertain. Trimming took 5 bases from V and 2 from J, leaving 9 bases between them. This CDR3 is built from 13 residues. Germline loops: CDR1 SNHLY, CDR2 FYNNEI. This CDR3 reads CASSPGINYGYTF. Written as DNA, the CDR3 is TGTGCCAGCAGTCCGGGAATCAACTATGGCTACACCTTC.

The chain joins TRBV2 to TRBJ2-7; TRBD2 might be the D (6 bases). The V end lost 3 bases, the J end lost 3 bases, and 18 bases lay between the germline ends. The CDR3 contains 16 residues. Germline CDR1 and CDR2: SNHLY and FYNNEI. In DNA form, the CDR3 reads TGTGCCAGCAGTGAGTTCCCAGCACCGGGGGTCTACGAGCAGTACTTC. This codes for CASSEFPAPGVYEQYF.

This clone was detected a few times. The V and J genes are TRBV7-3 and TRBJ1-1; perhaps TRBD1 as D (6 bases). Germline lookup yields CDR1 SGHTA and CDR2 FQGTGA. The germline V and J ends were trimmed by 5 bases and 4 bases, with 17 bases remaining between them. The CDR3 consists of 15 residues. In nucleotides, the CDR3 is TGTGCCAGCAGCCCCCGTACAGGGAGGGGCACTGAAGCTTTCTTT. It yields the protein CASSPRTGRGTEAFF.

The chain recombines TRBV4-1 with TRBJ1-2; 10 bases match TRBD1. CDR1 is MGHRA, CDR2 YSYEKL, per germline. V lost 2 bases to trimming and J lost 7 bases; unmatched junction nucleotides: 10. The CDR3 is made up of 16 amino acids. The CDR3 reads CASSQPPGQGRGGYTF. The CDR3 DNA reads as TGCGCCAGCAGCCAACCACCGGGACAGGGGAGGGGTGGCTACACCTTC.

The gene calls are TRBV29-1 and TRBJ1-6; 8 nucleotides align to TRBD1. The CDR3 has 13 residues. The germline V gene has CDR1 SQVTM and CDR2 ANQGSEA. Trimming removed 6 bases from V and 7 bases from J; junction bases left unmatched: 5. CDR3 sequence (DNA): TGCAGCGTGGGACAGGATCAAAATTCACCCCTCCACTTT. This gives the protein CSVGQDQNSPLHF.